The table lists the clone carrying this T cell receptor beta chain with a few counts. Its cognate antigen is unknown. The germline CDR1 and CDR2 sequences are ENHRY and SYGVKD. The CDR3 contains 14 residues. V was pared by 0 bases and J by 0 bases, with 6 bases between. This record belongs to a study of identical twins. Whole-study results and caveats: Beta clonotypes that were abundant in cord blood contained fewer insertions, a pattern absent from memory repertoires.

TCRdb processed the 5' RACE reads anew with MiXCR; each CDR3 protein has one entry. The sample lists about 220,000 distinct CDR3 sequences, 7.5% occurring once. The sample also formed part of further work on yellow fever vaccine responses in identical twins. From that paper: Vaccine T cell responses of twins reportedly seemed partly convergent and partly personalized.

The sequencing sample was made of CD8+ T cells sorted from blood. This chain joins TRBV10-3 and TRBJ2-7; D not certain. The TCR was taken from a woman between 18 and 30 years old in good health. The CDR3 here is CAISESLLSYEQYF. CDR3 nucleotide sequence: TGTGCCATCAGTGAGTCCCTCCTCTCCTACGAGCAGTACTTC.